Shown below are 30 T cell receptor beta chains from a single sample sequenced in a study of T cells in Graves' hyperthyroidism and ophthalmopathy. Amplification yielded TCR beta CDR3 regions, with RNA transcripts as the source. During a first-round RT-PCR of the TCR CDR3, the HTBI primer set was used. TCRdb ran MiXCR on the multiplex PCR reads and lists one entry per CDR3 protein. Of around 500,000 distinct CDR3 sequences detected, 13% to 15% appear once; the ten largest clones hold over 15%. What was sequenced was blood. These receptors all stem from a woman aged 18-29 years with Graves' hyperthyroidism.

This rearrangement joins TRBV11-3 to TRBJ2-5; 11 bases agree with TRBD2. CDR3 length equals 17 residues. The J segment lost 2 bases and the V segment lost 7 bases, leaving 12 bases of the junction unmatched. Germline V gene sequence: CDR1 SGHNT, CDR2 YENEEA. In nucleotides, the CDR3 is TGTGCCAGCACCAAGGGGGTAGCGGGAGGGGGTCAAGAGACCCAGTACTTC. Its translation: CASTKGVAGGGQETQYF.

This clonotype was counted only a few times. The gene calls are TRBV14 and TRBJ2-7; the D is unclear. Between the trimmed V and J ends, which lost 4 bases and 6 bases, there was a span of 16 bases. CDR3 length equals 14 residues. CDR1 SGHDN and CDR2 FVKESK come from the germline V gene. The CDR3 DNA reads TGTGCCAGCAGCCTAAAATTCAAGGGTGGCGAGCAGTACTTC. It encodes CASSLKFKGGEQYF.

This clonotype was detected many times. V gene TRBV11-3 combines with J gene TRBJ2-3; 8 bases line up with TRBD2. The V gene end was trimmed by 1 base and the J gene end by 2 bases; junction bases not matched to a gene: 2. CDR1 is SGHNT, CDR2 YENEEA, per germline. There are 15 residues in the CDR3. Here the CDR3 reads CASSLGSGTTDTQYF. The CDR3 coding sequence is TGTGCCAGCAGCTTAGGTAGCGGGACCACAGATACGCAGTATTTT.

This clonotype was observed a handful of times. V usage is TRBV5-1 and J usage is TRBJ2-7; TRBD2 aligns across 13 bases. CDR3 length: 17 amino acids. CDR1 SGHRS and CDR2 YFSETQ come from the germline V gene. V lost 0 bases and J lost 6; bases outside the gene matches: 9. CDR3 nucleotide sequence: TGCGCCAGCAGCTTGGCCCAGCCCGGGACTAGCGGGATCGAGCAGTACTTC. Translated, it gives CASSLAQPGTSGIEQYF.

The chain recombines TRBV14 with TRBJ1-2; D not resolved. Germline V lookup: CDR1 SGHDN, CDR2 FVKESK. V lost 4 bases, J lost 5 bases, and 17 bases lay in between. The CDR3 sequence is 15 residues long. The CDR3, as DNA: TGTGCCAGCAGCCCCCCCGGGTCCCTTACTTATGGCTACACCTTC. This codes for CASSPPGSLTYGYTF.

This clonotype occurred many times. CDR3 amino acids: CASSVAKGRSYNEQFF. CDR3 in DNA: TGTGCCAGCAGCGTAGCTAAGGGACGCAGTTACAATGAGCAGTTCTTC. The V call is TRBV9, the J call TRBJ2-1; the D gene could be TRBD1 or TRBD2 (5 bases each). The CDR3 covers 16 residues. Per germline, CDR1 SGDLS and CDR2 YYNGEE. Between the trimmed V and J ends, which lost 0 bases and 4 bases, there was a span of 14 bases. Full variable domain (outside the CDR3, taken from reference TRBV9 and TRBJ2-1): DSGVTQTPKHLITATGQRVTLRCSPRSGDLSVYWYQQSLDQGLQFLIQYYNGEERAKGNILERFSAQQFPDLHSELNLSSLELGDSALYFCASSVAKGRSYNEQFFGPGTRLTVL.

This clonotype came up a few times. This could be a read error, since a much larger clone is one nucleotide away. The V and J genes are TRBV19 and TRBJ2-2; possible D gene TRBD2, 5 bases. The germline gives CDR1 LNHDA, CDR2 SQIVND (reference sequence). CDR3 length: 13 residues. The CDR3 here is CASRMIGAGEPFF. CDR3 nucleotides: TGTGCCAGCCGGATGATCGGCGCCGGGGAGCCGTTTTTT.

The table lists this clonotype with a few counts. A read error is possible here, since a much larger clone lies one base away. This chain connects TRBV9 to TRBJ2-1; TRBD2 matches 8 bases. The CDR3 is 14 residues long. V lost 0 bases to trimming and J lost 6 bases; unmatched junction nucleotides: 2. Germline CDR1 is SGDLS and CDR2 is YYNGEE. The CDR3 nucleotides are TGTGCCAGCAGCGTAGCGGGAGGGGGCAATGAGCAGTTCTTC. It specifies CASSVAGGGNEQFF.

This clonotype was detected only a few times. The J gene is TRBJ2-3, the V gene TRBV7-3; tentative D call: TRBD1 (6 bases). This CDR3 spans 16 amino acids. The germline V and J ends were trimmed by 6 bases and 4 bases, with 20 bases remaining between them. Germline V gene lookup returns CDR1 SGHTA and CDR2 FQGTGA. The DNA for the CDR3 is TGTGCCAGCAGGCCACAGGACAGATGGGTGCCAGATACGCAGTATTTT. Amino acid sequence: CASRPQDRWVPDTQYF.

There are many counts of this clonotype. The chain joins TRBV11-2 to TRBJ1-1; no reliable D call. Germline-derived CDR1 and CDR2 are SGHAT and FQNNGV. V lost 2 bases to trimming and J lost 1 base, with 8 bases between them. The CDR3 runs 14 residues. CDR3 protein: CASSLLGRNTEAFF. The CDR3 nucleotides are TGTGCCAGCAGCTTACTGGGCAGGAACACTGAAGCTTTCTTT. Filled out from reference TRBV11-2 and TRBJ1-1, the complete variable domain reads EAGVAQSPRYKIIEKRQSVAFWCNPISGHATLYWYQQILGQGPKLLIQFQNNGVVDDSQLPKDRFSAERLKGVDSTLKIQPAKLEDSAVYLCASSLLGRNTEAFFGQGTRLTVV.

V gene TRBV5-1 combines with J gene TRBJ2-5; 10 positions match TRBD1. V trimming: 1 base; J trimming: 4 bases; junction bases outside the gene matches: 7. The CDR3 runs to 16 residues. In germline, CDR1 is SGHRS, CDR2 YFSETQ. CDR3: CASSLSWTGGGETQYF. CDR3 DNA sequence: TGCGCCAGCAGCTTGAGCTGGACAGGGGGAGGAGAGACCCAGTACTTC.

This clonotype has more than one count but fewer than ten. V gene TRBV19 combines with J gene TRBJ1-2; tentatively, D is TRBD1 (5 bases). The germline V gene has CDR1 LNHDA and CDR2 SQIVND (reference sequence). The CDR3 length is 16 residues. V was trimmed by 3 bases and J by 0 bases, leaving 14 bases between them. Written as DNA, the CDR3 is TGTGCCAGTAGTATCTACAAGGAGGGGCCTAACTATGGCTACACCTTC. Encoded protein: CASSIYKEGPNYGYTF.

This clonotype was recorded at least ten times. The chain carries TRBV5-4 and TRBJ2-3; 9 nucleotides align to TRBD2. Germline trimming cut 0 bases from V and 1 base from J; bases unmatched to any gene: 3. The CDR3 totals 16 residues. Germline values: CDR1 SGHNT, CDR2 YYREEE (reference sequence). The CDR3 reads CASSLVLAGGTDTQYF. CDR3 sequence (DNA): TGTGCCAGCAGCTTGGTCTTAGCGGGAGGCACAGATACGCAGTATTTT. The full variable domain, rest sourced from reference TRBV5-4 and TRBJ2-3, is ETGVTQSPTHLIKTRGQQVTLRCSSQSGHNTVSWYQQALGQGPQFIFQYYREEENGRGNFPPRFSGLQFPNYSSELNVNALELDDSALYLCASSLVLAGGTDTQYFGPGTRLTVL.

This clonotype was picked up a small number of times. The rearrangement links TRBV28 to TRBJ1-5, with D possibly matching TRBD1 (5 bases). The length of the CDR3 is 15 residues. The ends were cut back, 4 bases at V and 5 bases at J, with 15 bases in the middle. Germline CDR1 and CDR2: MDHEN and SYDVKM. The CDR3 DNA reads as TGTGCCAGCAGTTCCATAGAGGGGAGCGATCAGCCCCAGCATTTT. This encodes CASSSIEGSDQPQHF.

This clonotype was counted at least ten times. The V call is TRBV20-1, the J call TRBJ2-3; 14 positions agree with TRBD2. The length of the CDR3 is 16 residues. V lost 5 bases to trimming and J lost 4 bases; unmatched junction nucleotides: 8. Germline V CDR1 and CDR2: DFQATT, SNEGSKA (reference sequence). The CDR3 sequence is CSALPGLAGVADTQYF. Written as DNA, the CDR3 is TGCAGTGCTCTTCCGGGACTAGCGGGAGTGGCAGATACGCAGTATTTT.

This clonotype occurred once. Just one base apart from a much larger clone, this may be a read error. The genes are TRBV19 and TRBJ1-1; the D gene is possibly TRBD1 (5 bases). The length of the CDR3 is 13 residues. Trimming shortened V by 11 bases and J by 1 base, and 14 bases separated the two germline ends. CDR1 is LNHDA and CDR2 is SQIVND in the germline V gene (reference sequence). The CDR3 coding sequence is TGTGCCGGTGGGGGGGGTGGGAACACTGAAGCTTTCTTT. It encodes CAGGGGGNTEAFF. The full variable domain, with the rest looked up from reference TRBV19 and TRBJ1-1, is DGGITQSPKYLFRKEGQNVTLSCEQNLNHDAMYWYRQDPGQGLRLIYYSQIVNDFQKGDIAEGYSVSREKKESFPLTVTSAQKNPTAFYLCAGGGGGNTEAFFGQGTRLTVV.

The chain uses TRBV2 and TRBJ2-7, with D unclear. V was trimmed by 3 bases and J by 4 bases, leaving 10 bases between them. The CDR3 is made up of 13 amino acids. Germline values: CDR1 SNHLY, CDR2 FYNNEI. The chain's CDR3 is CASSDGPSYEQYV. The CDR3 bases are TGTGCCAGCAGTGACGGGCCGTCATACGAGCAGTACGTC.

This clonotype appeared many times. The DNA of the CDR3 is TGTGCCAGCTTCTCTCGTGAGACTGAAGCTTTCTTT. It is translated as CASFSRETEAFF. The chain joins TRBV6-1 to TRBJ1-1; D remains ambiguous. CDR1 and CDR2 from the germline V gene are MNHNS and SASEGT. The CDR3 has 12 residues. Trimming stripped 8 bases from V and 5 bases from J, with 12 bases between.

This chain links TRBV30 with TRBJ1-3, with 7 positions matching TRBD1. V trimming: 0 bases; J trimming: 2 bases; junction bases outside the gene matches: 10. The CDR3 has 17 residues. Germline-derived CDR1 and CDR2 are GTSNPN and SVGIG (reference sequence). The CDR3 spells CAWSVRTGELTGNTIYF. The DNA for the CDR3 is TGTGCCTGGAGTGTACGAACAGGGGAACTAACTGGAAACACCATATATTTT.

Ten or more counts support this clonotype. The rearrangement uses TRBV27 and TRBJ2-7, with D possibly TRBD2 on 5 matching bases. The CDR3 spans 13 residues. The germline V gene has CDR1 MNHEY and CDR2 SMNVEV (reference sequence). V gave up 9 bases and J gave up 5 bases, with 17 bases separating them. The CDR3 region is CASRGWSGHEQYV. In nucleotides, the CDR3 is TGTGCCAGTCGAGGTTGGAGCGGCCACGAGCAGTACGTC.

This clonotype was recorded many times. CDR3 sequence (DNA): TGCAGCGTTCGACAGGGAAGGGACGAGCAGTACTTC. It encodes CSVRQGRDEQYF. The chain links TRBV29-1 to TRBJ2-7, with 7 bases aligning to TRBD1. The germline V gene has CDR1 SQVTM and CDR2 ANQGSEA. The CDR3 runs 12 residues. V gave up 5 bases and J gave up 5 bases; unmatched junction bases: 6.

This clonotype was detected ten times or more. The chain links TRBV18 to TRBJ2-1; D gene unclear. The CDR3 runs 14 residues. The V end was cut by 5 bases, the J end by 9 bases, with 17 bases between. Germline V gene sequence: CDR1 KGHSH, CDR2 LQKENI. In DNA, the CDR3 is TGTGCCAGCTCAGCAGGCACTTCAGCGCGTGAGCAGTTCTTC. Translating it yields CASSAGTSAREQFF.

This clonotype was counted ten times or more. The chain couples TRBV11-2 to TRBJ1-1; 7 nucleotides match TRBD1. V shed 0 bases and J 11 bases; nucleotides not matched to a gene: 6. This CDR3 contains 13 residues. Germline V gives CDR1 SGHAT, CDR2 FQNNGV. CDR3 amino acids: CASSLDLTGEAFF. DNA of the CDR3: TGTGCCAGCAGCTTAGATCTAACAGGGGAGGCTTTCTTT.

The CDR3 sequence is CASSERTGVGYTF. DNA of the CDR3: TGTGCCAGCAGCGAGCGGACAGGGGTGGGCTACACCTTC. The rearrangement links TRBV7-2 to TRBJ1-2; 9 nucleotides line up with TRBD1. Germline V CDR1 and CDR2: SGHTA, FQGNSA. The CDR3 spans 13 residues. The V segment lost 5 bases and the J segment 8 bases; nucleotides outside the gene matches: 6.

The chain is built from TRBV25-1 and TRBJ2-3; D gene ambiguous. The ends were cut back, 6 bases at V and 0 bases at J, with 4 bases in the middle. This CDR3 contains 12 residues. The germline V gene encodes CDR1 MGHDK and CDR2 SYGVNS. CDR3 bases: TGTGCCAGCAGGTATAGCACAGATACGCAGTATTTT. It is translated as CASRYSTDTQYF.

This clonotype was seen a few times. The V call is TRBV7-8, the J call TRBJ1-1; D gene uncertain. The CDR3 length is 15 residues. Trimming took off 5 bases at V and 5 bases at J, with 18 bases between the two ends. CDR1 is SGHVS and CDR2 is FQNEAQ in the germline V gene. The CDR3 loop reads CASSPTVRSGTEAFF. The CDR3 DNA reads TGTGCCAGCAGCCCGACCGTCCGGAGCGGGACTGAAGCTTTCTTT.

The chain employs TRBV7-9 and TRBJ1-2, with unresolved D. This CDR3 is built from 14 residues. Germline V gene data show CDR1 as SEHNR and CDR2 as FQNEAQ (reference sequence). Trimming took off 7 bases at V and 0 bases at J, with 12 bases between the two ends. CDR3 sequence (DNA): TGTGCCAGCAAATTAGATGGTGCTAACTATGGCTACACCTTC. Amino acids: CASKLDGANYGYTF.

The J gene is TRBJ1-2, the V gene TRBV7-3; D is uncertain. Per germline, CDR1 SGHTA and CDR2 FQGTGA. The CDR3 extends over 14 amino acids. Deletions cut 2 bases from V and 0 bases from J, with 7 bases between. The CDR3 sequence is CASSLVRTNYGYTF. For the CDR3, the DNA is TGTGCCAGCAGCTTAGTACGCACTAACTATGGCTACACCTTC.

This clonotype has more than one count but fewer than ten. The chain employs TRBV6-1 and TRBJ2-7; D not resolved. Per germline, CDR1 MNHNS and CDR2 SASEGT. V was trimmed by 6 bases and J by 2 bases, leaving 11 bases between them. The CDR3 has 13 residues. The chain's CDR3 is CASSPGPAYEQYF. CDR3 bases: TGTGCCAGCAGCCCCGGACCAGCCTACGAGCAGTACTTC.

This clonotype was found many times. CDR3 bases: TGTGCCAGCAGTCAAGCGGGAGCCTACGAGCAGTACTTC. It is translated as CASSQAGAYEQYF. V usage is TRBV12-3 or TRBV12-4 and J usage is TRBJ2-7; TRBD2 agrees at 8 bases. The CDR3 is 13 residues long. V was pared by 5 bases and J by 2 bases, with 2 bases of the junction left unmatched.